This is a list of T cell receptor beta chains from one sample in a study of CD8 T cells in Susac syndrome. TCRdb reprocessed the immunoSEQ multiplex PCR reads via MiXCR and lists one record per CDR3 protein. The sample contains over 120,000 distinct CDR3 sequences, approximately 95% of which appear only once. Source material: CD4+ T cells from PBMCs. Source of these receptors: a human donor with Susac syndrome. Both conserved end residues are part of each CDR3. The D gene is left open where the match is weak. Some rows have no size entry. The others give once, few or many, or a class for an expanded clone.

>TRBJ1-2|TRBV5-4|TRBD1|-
TGTGCCAGCAGCTTCCTATTTGGGACAGACTATGGCTACACCTTC
CASSFLFGTDYGYTF
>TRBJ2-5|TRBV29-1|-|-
TGCAGCGTTGAGGGCAGCAGGGAAGACGAGACCCAGTACTTC
CSVEGSREDETQYF
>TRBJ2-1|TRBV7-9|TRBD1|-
TGTGCCAGCAGCCGACGGGGACAGAACTCCTACAATGAGCAGTTCTTC
CASSRRGQNSYNEQFF
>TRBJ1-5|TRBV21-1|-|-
TGTGCCAGCAGCAAAGCAGTGGGCCCCAATCAGCCCCAGCATTTT
CASSKAVGPNQPQHF
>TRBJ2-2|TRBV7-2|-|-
TGTGCCAGCAGCTTTATCCCAGACACCGGGGAGCTGTTTTTT
CASSFIPDTGELFF
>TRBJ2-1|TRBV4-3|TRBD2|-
TGCGCCAGCAGCCAAGCCGCCATCATGACTAGCGGGAGGGCCTCCTACAATGAGCAGTTCTTC
CASSQAAIMTSGRASYNEQFF
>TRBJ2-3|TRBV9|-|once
TGTGCCAGCAGCGTAGGAACCTCAGATACGCAGTATTTT
CASSVGTSDTQYF
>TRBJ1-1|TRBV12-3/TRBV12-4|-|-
TGTGCCAGCAGTTTATTGGTCACTGAAGCTTTCTTT
CASSLLVTEAFF
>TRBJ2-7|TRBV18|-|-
TGTGCCAGCTCCCCTAGAGGGTTTGGCGAGCAGTACTTC
CASSPRGFGEQYF
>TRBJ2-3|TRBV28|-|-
TGTGCCAGCAGTACCCGGAGGGATACGCAGTATTTT
CASSTRRDTQYF
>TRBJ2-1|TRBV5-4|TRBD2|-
TGTGCCAGCAGCATTGGAAATAGCGGGAGGTTCTTC
CASSIGNSGRFF
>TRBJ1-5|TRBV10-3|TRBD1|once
TGTGCCATCAGTACGCAGGGGGATCAGCCCCAGCATTTT
CAISTQGDQPQHF
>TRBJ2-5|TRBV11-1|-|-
TGTGCCAGCAGCGCAATCTTACAGGGGTGGTATAGCGGGGTCCAAGAGACCCAGTACTTC
CASSAILQGWYSGVQETQYF
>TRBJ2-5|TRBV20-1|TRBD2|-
TGCAGTGCCCATCCCGGACTAGCGGCTACCCAAGAGACCCAGTACTTC
CSAHPGLAATQETQYF
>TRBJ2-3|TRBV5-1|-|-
TGCGCCAGCAGCTTGGGGATGGACTGGCCTGGTAGCACAGATACGCAGTATTTT
CASSLGMDWPGSTDTQYF
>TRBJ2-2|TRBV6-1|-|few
TGTGCCAGCAGTGACAGGGACACCGGGGAGCTGTTTTTT
CASSDRDTGELFF
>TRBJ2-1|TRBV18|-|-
TGTGCCAGCTCACCGGGGGGCTCCTACAATGAGCAGTTCTTC
CASSPGGSYNEQFF
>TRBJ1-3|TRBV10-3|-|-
TGTGCCATCAGTGTTGGGCGGACGGCCACTGGAAACACCATATATTTT
CAISVGRTATGNTIYF
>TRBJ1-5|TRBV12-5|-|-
TGTGCTAGTGGGTTAAACAGTCCCAATCAGCCCCAGCATTTT
CASGLNSPNQPQHF
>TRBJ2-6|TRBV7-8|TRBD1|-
TGTGCCAGCAGCTTTGGACAGGGGCGGGCCTCTGGGGCCAACGTCCTGACTTTC
CASSFGQGRASGANVLTF
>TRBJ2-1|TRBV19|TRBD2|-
TGTGCCAGTAACCGGGAGGGAAATGAGCAGTTCTTC
CASNREGNEQFF
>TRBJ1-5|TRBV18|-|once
TGTGCCAGCTCACCTGGAAGGGATAGCAATCAGCCCCAGCATTTT
CASSPGRDSNQPQHF
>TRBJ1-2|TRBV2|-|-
TGTGCCAGCCAAGACAGCCTCTATGGCTACACCTTC
CASQDSLYGYTF
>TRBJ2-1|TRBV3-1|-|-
TGTGCCAGCAGCCGGGACGGACGACGTGAGCAGTTCTTC
CASSRDGRREQFF
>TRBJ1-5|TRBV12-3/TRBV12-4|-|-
TGTGCCAGCTCGCTTACAGGGCACCAGCCCCAGCATTTT
CASSLTGHQPQHF
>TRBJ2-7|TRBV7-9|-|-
TGTGCCAGCAGCTTACCCCCTCACTACGAGCAGTACTTC
CASSLPPHYEQYF
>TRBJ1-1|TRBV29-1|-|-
TGCAGCGTGAACGGCTCCCCGGGCACTGAAGCTTTCTTT
CSVNGSPGTEAFF
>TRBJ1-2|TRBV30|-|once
TGTGCCTGGCGGGAGTTCGGTTATGACTATGGCTACACCTTC
CAWREFGYDYGYTF
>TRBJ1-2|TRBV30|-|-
TGTGCCTGGAGTCCCCTGGGGAACTATGGCTACACCTTC
CAWSPLGNYGYTF
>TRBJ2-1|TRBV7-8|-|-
TGTGCCAGCAGCTTGTATTCCGGAGCAGGCAATGAGCAGTTCTTC
CASSLYSGAGNEQFF
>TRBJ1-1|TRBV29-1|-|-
TGCAGCGTTGGTAAACAGGGCAGGGTGAACACTGAAGCTTTCTTT
CSVGKQGRVNTEAFF
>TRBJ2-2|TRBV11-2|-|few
TGTGCCAGCAGCTCGGGGATCCAGGGTCGGGGCGGGGAGCTGTTTTTT
CASSSGIQGRGGELFF
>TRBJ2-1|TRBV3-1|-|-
TGTGCCAGCAGCCAAATGGACGGGCATGAGCAGTTCTTC
CASSQMDGHEQFF
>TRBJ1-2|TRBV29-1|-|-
TGCAGCGTTGAAATGGGCAGAACCTATGGCTACACCTTC
CSVEMGRTYGYTF
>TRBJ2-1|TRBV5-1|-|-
TGCGCCAGCAGCCCCACTCCCGGGGTGGATGGTGAGCAGTTCTTC
CASSPTPGVDGEQFF
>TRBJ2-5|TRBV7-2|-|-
TGTGCCAGCAGCCCAAGGGTCGACGAGACCCAGTACTTC
CASSPRVDETQYF
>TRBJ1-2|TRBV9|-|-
TGTGCCAGCAGCGTGGGAGCGGGCGAAGGCTATGGCTACACCTTC
CASSVGAGEGYGYTF
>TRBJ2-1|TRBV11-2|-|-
TGTGCCAGCAGTTACCAAAGAGCTGGCGGTGAGCAGTTCTTC
CASSYQRAGGEQFF
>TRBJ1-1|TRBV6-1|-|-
TGTGCCAGCAGTCGCTACCGGGAGAACACTGAAGCTTTCTTT
CASSRYRENTEAFF
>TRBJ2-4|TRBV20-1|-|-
TGCAGTGCTAGAGTTCCCCGGGGGGCTTTGGACATTCAGTACTTC
CSARVPRGALDIQYF
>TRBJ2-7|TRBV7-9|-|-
TGTGCCAGCAGCTTAGTTGGTGGGCCCGGTAAAGGCAGGGGCTACGAGCAGTACTTC
CASSLVGGPGKGRGYEQYF
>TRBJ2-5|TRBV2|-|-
TGTGCCAGCAGGTGGGGCGGGGACAAAGAGACCCAGTACTTC
CASRWGGDKETQYF
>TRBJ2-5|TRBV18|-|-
TGTGCCAGCTCACCACGTACGACTAGTGTCCAAGAGACCCAGTACTTC
CASSPRTTSVQETQYF
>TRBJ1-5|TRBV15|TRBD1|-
TGTGCCACCAGCAGATACTGGGGACAGGGGCTCGAGCCCCAGCATTTT
CATSRYWGQGLEPQHF
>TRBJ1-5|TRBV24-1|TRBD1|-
TGTGCCACCAGTGATGGGACAGAATACAATCAGCCCCAGCATTTT
CATSDGTEYNQPQHF
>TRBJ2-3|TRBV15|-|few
TGTGCCACCAGCAGAGATGTCAGGGGCACAGATACGCAGTATTTT
CATSRDVRGTDTQYF
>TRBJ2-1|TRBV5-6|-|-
TGTGCCAGCAGCTTCGACGTGGGGGGCCGAGAGCAGTTCTTC
CASSFDVGGREQFF
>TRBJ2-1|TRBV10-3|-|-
TGTGCCATCAGCCCGGATTACAATGAGCAGTTCTTC
CAISPDYNEQFF
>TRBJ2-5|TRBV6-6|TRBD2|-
TGTGCCAGCAGGAGAGCGGGAGGGTCCCAAGAGACCCAGTACTTC
CASRRAGGSQETQYF
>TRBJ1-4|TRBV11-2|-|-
TGTGCCAGCATGGGGGGGGAAAAACTGTTTTTT
CASMGGEKLFF
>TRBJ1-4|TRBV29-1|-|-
TGCAGCGTTGAGGAGAGCTTTAATGAAAAACTGTTTTTT
CSVEESFNEKLFF
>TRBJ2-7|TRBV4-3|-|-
TGCGCCAGCAGCCAAGATGTCCGTCTAAACAGTCCCTACGAGCAGTACTTC
CASSQDVRLNSPYEQYF
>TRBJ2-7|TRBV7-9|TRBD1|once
TGTGCCAGCAACCGACAGGGTAGGGCCTACGAGCAGTACTTC
CASNRQGRAYEQYF
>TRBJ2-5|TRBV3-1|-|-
TGTGCCAGCAGCCAGTCCAGTAAATACCAAGAGACCCAGTACTTC
CASSQSSKYQETQYF
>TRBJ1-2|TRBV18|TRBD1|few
TGTGCCAGCTCTCCGGACAGGGCCTATGGCTACACCTTC
CASSPDRAYGYTF
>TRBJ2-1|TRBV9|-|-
TGTGCCAGCAGCGTTCTAGCTGGTGAGCAGTTCTTC
CASSVLAGEQFF
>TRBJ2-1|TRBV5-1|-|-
TGCGCCAGCAGCTCAGGGACCTCTCTCGGTGAGCAGTTCTTC
CASSSGTSLGEQFF
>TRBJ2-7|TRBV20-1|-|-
TGCAGTGCTACCACAGGGAACGAGCAGTACTTC
CSATTGNEQYF
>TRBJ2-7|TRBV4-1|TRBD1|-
TGCGCCAGCAGCCAAAGACACAGACAGGGGGCCTACGAGCAGTACTTC
CASSQRHRQGAYEQYF
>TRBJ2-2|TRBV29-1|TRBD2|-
TGCAGCGTTGGAAGCGGGAGGGCCGGGGAGCTGTTTTTT
CSVGSGRAGELFF